This TCR beta chain is drawn from a study of OX40 agonist ivuxolimab in advanced cancers. The data were produced by immunoSEQ multiplex PCR, yet TCRdb's version contains in-frame clones alone and is incomplete. The profile shows just under 75,000 clones, approximately 90% of them singletons. Germline CDR1 SGHTA, CDR2 FQGNSA. Trimming removed 1 base at V and 0 bases at J, with 13 bases between. This CDR3 is built from 16 residues. Here the sequenced sample was CD4+ or CD8+ T cells sorted from blood, taken in a trial of the OX40 agonist ivuxolimab. The clonotype was recovered from an adult with an advanced solid tumor such as melanoma, head and neck, liver or kidney cancer. The V call is TRBV7-2, the J call TRBJ2-7, with a weak D call TRBD2 (5 bases). This chain's CDR3 is CASSLEASFFSYEQYF. The CDR3, as DNA: TGTGCCAGCAGCTTAGAAGCTAGCTTTTTCTCCTACGAGCAGTACTTC.